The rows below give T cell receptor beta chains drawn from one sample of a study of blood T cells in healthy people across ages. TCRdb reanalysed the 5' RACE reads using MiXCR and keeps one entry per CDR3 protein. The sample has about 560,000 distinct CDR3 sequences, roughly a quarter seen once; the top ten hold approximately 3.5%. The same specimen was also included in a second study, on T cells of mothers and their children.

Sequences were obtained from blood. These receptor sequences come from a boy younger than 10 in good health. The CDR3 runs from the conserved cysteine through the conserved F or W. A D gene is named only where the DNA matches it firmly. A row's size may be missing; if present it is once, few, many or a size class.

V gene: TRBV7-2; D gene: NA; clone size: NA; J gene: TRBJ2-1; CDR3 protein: CASSLAGCAWASDF; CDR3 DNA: TGTGCCAGCAGCTTAGCCGGGTGTGCGTGGGCATCGGACTTC
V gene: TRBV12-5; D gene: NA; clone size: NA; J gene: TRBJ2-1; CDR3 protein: CASGFHPKYNEQFF; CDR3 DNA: TGTGCTAGTGGTTTCCACCCTAAGTACAATGAGCAGTTCTTC
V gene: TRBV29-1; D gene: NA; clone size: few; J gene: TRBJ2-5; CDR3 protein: CSVESQDRIKTQYF; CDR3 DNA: TGCAGCGTTGAATCCCAGGACAGAATCAAGACCCAGTACTTC
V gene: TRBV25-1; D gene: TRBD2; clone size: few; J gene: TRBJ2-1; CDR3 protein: CASSDTSGGPYNEQFF; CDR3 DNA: TGTGCCAGCAGTGACACTAGCGGGGGGCCCTACAATGAGCAGTTCTTC
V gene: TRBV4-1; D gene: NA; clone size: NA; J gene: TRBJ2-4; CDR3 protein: CASSQFFSREPKNIQYF; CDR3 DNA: TGCGCCAGTAGCCAATTTTTTTCGCGGGAACCCAAAAACATTCAGTACTTC
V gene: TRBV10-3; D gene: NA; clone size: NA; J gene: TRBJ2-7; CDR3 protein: CAISESMNRAYEQYF; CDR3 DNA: TGTGCCATCAGTGAGTCGATGAACAGAGCCTACGAGCAGTACTTC
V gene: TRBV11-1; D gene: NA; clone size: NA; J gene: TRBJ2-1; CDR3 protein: CASSLELPGAYNEQFF; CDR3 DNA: TGTGCCAGCAGCTTAGAATTGCCAGGCGCCTACAATGAGCAGTTCTTC
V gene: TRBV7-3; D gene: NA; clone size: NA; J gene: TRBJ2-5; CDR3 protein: CASSFGPTRETQYF; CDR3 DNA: TGTGCCAGCAGCTTTGGGCCCACTCGGGAGACCCAGTACTTC
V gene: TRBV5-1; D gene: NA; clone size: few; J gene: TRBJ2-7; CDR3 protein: CASRPGGGDYEQYF; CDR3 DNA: TGCGCCAGCAGGCCGGGCGGAGGAGACTACGAGCAGTACTTC
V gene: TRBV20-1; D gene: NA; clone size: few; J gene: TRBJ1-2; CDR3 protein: CSARTLNYGYTF; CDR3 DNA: TGCAGTGCTAGGACCCTTAACTATGGCTACACCTTC
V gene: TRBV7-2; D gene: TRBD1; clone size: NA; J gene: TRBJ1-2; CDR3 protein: CASSLRGTGYGYTF; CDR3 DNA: TGTGCCAGCAGCTTACGGGGGACAGGGTATGGCTACACCTTC